The present T cell receptor (beta chain) was sequenced within a study of T-cell reconstitution after alpha-beta-depleted transplantation in children. Study results and caveats: Several hundred rapidly expanded clones from non-depleted graft cells reportedly supplied alpha-beta T cells about two months post-transplant. Newly generated T cells supplied most T-cell counts and diversity one year post-transplant. Some patients showed high day-60 TCRbeta diversity, which derived from surviving recipient T cells and thymic progenitors.

During its preparation, the TCRbeta library received unique molecular identifiers. TCRdb independently ran MiXCR on the PCR reads; one entry per CDR3 protein. Here the sample spans more than 200,000 distinct CDR3 sequences, around 25% being singletons. The CDR3 covers 18 residues. Germline V gene data show CDR1 as SNHLY and CDR2 as FYNNEI. V lost 1 base to trimming and J lost 3 bases; unmatched junction nucleotides: 14. Ten or more counts support this clonotype. The antigen is unknown. This receptor was identified in a girl aged 2-10 years with Fanconi anemia, due to receive a stem cell transplant. The chain links TRBV2 to TRBJ2-7, with TRBD1 matching over 8 bases. Sequences were derived from PBMCs, sampled before TCRalphabeta/CD19-depleted stem cell transplant. CDR3 in DNA: TGTGCCAGCAGTGAAGGGATATCCGGACAGGGAATTTACTACGAGCAGTACTTC. As protein: CASSEGISGQGIYYEQYF.